The entry that follows covers one T cell receptor beta chain sequence. Its antigen remains unknown. This entry belongs to a study of Ad26.COV2.S vaccination and SARS-CoV-2 variants. General study points: Measurement of non-spike TCR breadth gave similar results in vaccine and placebo recipients.

The treatment was: about 20 received Ad26.COV2.S at low or high dose, single or two shots; about 5 received placebo; per-sample allocation not given. The study sampled participants on day 63 after the first vaccine or placebo injection. The germline CDR1 and CDR2 sequences are MNHEY and SMNVEV (reference sequence). V lost 2 bases to trimming and J lost 4 bases, with 7 bases between them. CDR3 length: 13 amino acids. Using immunoSEQ multiplex PCR, the repertoire was profiled, and TCRdb retains in-frame clones only, with some absent. The sample gives 440,000 or so clones, nearly 90% of which show up once; 1.5% to 2% is in the top ten.

This chain uses TRBV27 with TRBJ2-3; D is perhaps TRBD1 (5 bases). The specimen comprised peripheral blood, sampled in a trial of Ad26.COV2.S vaccine versus placebo. This clonotype was obtained from a person between 18 and 60 years old who received the Ad26.COV2.S COVID-19 vaccine or a placebo. CDR3 nucleotides: TGTGCCAGCAGTTTAAGGGGTCCAGATACGCAGTATTTT. Its protein is CASSLRGPDTQYF.